The 18 T cell receptor beta chains in this list originate from one sample, sequenced in a study of memory CD8 T cells in hepatitis C reinfection. The time point denotes: peak reinfection, 3 to 8 weeks after reinfection detection. The sorted cells went straight to TCR sequencing with no prior in vitro expansion. Generated by immunoSEQ multiplex PCR, the TCRdb table keeps only in-frame clones and is missing some. The top ten hold around 1.2% of the sample, which has fewer than 50,000 clones, roughly 88% seen once. Sequenced material: naive CD8+ T cells sorted from blood. The receptors shown here come from a man aged 18 to 30 with hepatitis C virus infection.

The chain carries TRBV4-1 and TRBJ2-5, with 10 bases matching TRBD2. The CDR3 has 16 amino acids. CDR1 is MGHRA and CDR2 is YSYEKL in the germline V gene. The V gene end was trimmed by 4 bases and the J gene end by 5 bases; junction bases not matched to a gene: 10. CDR3 DNA: TGCGCCAGCAGCCTAGAAAGCGGGAGGGCCTTGGAGACCCAGTACTTC. Its protein product is CASSLESGRALETQYF.

The chain is built from TRBV11-2 and TRBJ1-1, with unresolved D. This CDR3 comprises 13 residues. The germline V gene has CDR1 SGHAT and CDR2 FQNNGV. The ends were cut back, 2 bases at V and 1 base at J, with 5 bases in the middle. CDR3 amino acids: CASSLNTNTEAFF. Here the CDR3 DNA reads TGTGCCAGCAGCTTAAACACGAACACTGAAGCTTTCTTT.

This sequence joins TRBV5-1 and TRBJ2-1; 8 bases line up with TRBD2. V was clipped by 3 bases and J by 8 bases; unmatched bases: 4. This CDR3 is 13 amino acids long. Looked up from germline, CDR1 is SGHRS and CDR2 is YFSETQ. The CDR3 DNA reads TGCGCCAGCAGCTCCGGGGGGGCCGATGAGCAGTTCTTC. Translated: CASSSGGADEQFF.

The rearrangement joins TRBV4-1 to TRBJ1-3; D may be TRBD1 (5 bases). The V end was cut by 4 bases, the J end by 7 bases, with 14 bases between. This CDR3 contains 14 residues. CDR1 is MGHRA and CDR2 is YSYEKL in the germline V gene. The CDR3 region has the DNA TGCGCCAGCAGCCCCCGGGGGGGTGGGAACACCATATATTTT. It specifies CASSPRGGGNTIYF.

This clone was recorded only once. V gene TRBV28 combines with J gene TRBJ2-2; 16 bases agree with TRBD2. The CDR3 is 18 amino acids. The trim removed 3 bases at V and 7 bases at J, leaving 8 bases unmatched. The germline gives CDR1 MDHEN, CDR2 SYDVKM. CDR3 bases: TGTGCCAGCAGTTTTCCGGGACTAGCGGGAGGGCCTGGCGGGGAGCTGTTTTTT. Its translation is CASSFPGLAGGPGGELFF.

The chain couples TRBV15 to TRBJ2-1, with a weak D call TRBD2 (6 bases). The CDR3 is made up of 16 amino acids. Trimming removed 1 base at V and 7 bases at J, with 17 bases between. Germline V gene lookup returns CDR1 LNHNV and CDR2 YYDKDF (reference sequence). In nucleotides, the CDR3 is TGTGCCACCAGCAGAGTTGGACTACTGGCGGCAAATGAGCAGTTCTTC. It yields the protein CATSRVGLLAANEQFF.

This sequence joins TRBV7-8 and TRBJ2-7; D is perhaps TRBD2 (6 bases). The CDR3 is 17 residues long. The V and J ends lost 0 bases and 3 bases respectively, with 18 bases between them. Germline values: CDR1 SGHVS, CDR2 FQNEAQ. CDR3 sequence: CASSLAASVSPYYEQYF. CDR3 coding DNA: TGTGCCAGCAGCTTAGCTGCTAGCGTTAGTCCCTACTACGAGCAGTACTTC.

V gene TRBV7-2 combines with J gene TRBJ2-1; TRBD2 agrees at 9 bases. Trimming removed 3 bases from V and 5 bases from J; junction bases left unmatched: 8. The CDR3 is made up of 16 amino acids. Germline V CDR1 and CDR2: SGHTA, FQGNSA. CDR3 DNA: TGTGCCAGCAGCTTGTCCGGGACTAGCAGTAACAATGAGCAGTTCTTC. Translated, it gives CASSLSGTSSNNEQFF.

Points on this clone: At one boundary the junction diverges from the germline segment, which might be a read error. V gene TRBV7-7 combines with J gene TRBJ2-7; 9 bases agree with TRBD2. The germline V gene encodes CDR1 SSHAT and CDR2 FNYEAQ (reference sequence). This CDR3 region has 17 residues. The CDR3 protein is CASIPPSVAGESYEQYF. DNA of the CDR3: TGTGCTAGCATCCCACCCAGCGTAGCGGGAGAGAGCTACGAGCAGTACTTC.

This chain uses TRBV19 with TRBJ1-6, with 9 bases lining up with TRBD1. The germline gives CDR1 LNHDA, CDR2 SQIVND (reference sequence). V shed 4 bases and J 7 bases; nucleotides not matched to a gene: 5. The CDR3 has 15 amino acids. The CDR3 loop is CASSTDRGRNSPLHF. The CDR3, as DNA: TGTGCCAGTAGTACGGACAGGGGAAGGAATTCACCCCTCCACTTT.

The rearrangement joins TRBV4-1 to TRBJ2-5, with D unclear. The CDR3 has 13 amino acids. Germline CDR1 is MGHRA and CDR2 is YSYEKL. V was shortened by 2 bases and J by 2 bases, with 6 bases between the two germline ends. CDR3 loop: CASSQPEQETQYF. The CDR3 coding sequence is TGCGCCAGCAGCCAACCTGAGCAAGAGACCCAGTACTTC.

The chain carries TRBV11-2 and TRBJ2-5; tentative D call: TRBD2 (6 bases). Germline V CDR1 and CDR2: SGHAT, FQNNGV. This CDR3 has 14 amino acids. Between the trimmed V and J ends, which lost 2 bases and 5 bases, there was a span of 12 bases. CDR3 sequence: CASSLNPAGETQYF. As DNA, the CDR3 is TGTGCCAGCAGCTTAAACCCCGCGGGGGAGACCCAGTACTTC.

This sequence joins TRBV29-1 and TRBJ2-3; the match to TRBD2 covers 11 bases. After removal of 8 bases from V and 1 base from J, the junction contained 2 bases not matched to a gene. The CDR3 has 13 amino acids. In germline, CDR1 is SQVTM, CDR2 ANQGSEA. CDR3 sequence reads: CSLTSGGTDTQYF. Here the CDR3 DNA reads TGCAGCCTGACTAGCGGGGGCACAGATACGCAGTATTTT.

This clone was seen once. The V and J genes are TRBV19 and TRBJ2-1; D is possibly TRBD2 (6 bases). Germline CDR1 is LNHDA and CDR2 is SQIVND (reference sequence). This CDR3 region has 15 residues. V lost 0 bases and J lost 9, with 15 bases in between. The CDR3 DNA reads TGTGCCAGTAGTATAGAGGAGGGAGAGGAGAGTGAGCAGTTCTTC. Amino acids: CASSIEEGEESEQFF.

The gene calls are TRBV27 and TRBJ2-2, with 9 bases fitting TRBD1. The germline V gene encodes CDR1 MNHEY and CDR2 SMNVEV (reference sequence). The CDR3 consists of 16 residues. The J segment lost 4 bases and the V segment lost 5 bases, leaving 8 bases of the junction unmatched. The CDR3 here is CASSPQTGGITGELFF. The CDR3, as DNA: TGTGCCAGCAGTCCTCAGACAGGGGGAATCACCGGGGAGCTGTTTTTT.

This chain connects TRBV6-1 to TRBJ2-7; the match to TRBD2 covers 9 bases. Germline assignment: CDR1 MNHNS and CDR2 SASEGT. J was trimmed by 3 bases and V by 4 bases; bases with no gene match: 4. This CDR3 has 14 residues. The chain's CDR3 is CASSAGLAIYEQYF. As DNA, the CDR3 is TGTGCCAGCAGTGCGGGACTAGCTATCTACGAGCAGTACTTC.

This chain connects TRBV14 to TRBJ1-4; D remains ambiguous. The CDR3 is made up of 15 amino acids. Looked up from germline, CDR1 is SGHDN and CDR2 is FVKESK. The germline V and J ends were trimmed by 5 bases and 0 bases, with 10 bases remaining between them. CDR3 sequence reads: CASSSRGATNEKLFF. The CDR3 bases are TGTGCCAGCAGCTCCCGCGGGGCAACTAATGAAAAACTGTTTTTT.

The V and J genes are TRBV29-1 and TRBJ2-6; 7 bases match TRBD1. Germline trimming cut 6 bases from V and 4 bases from J; bases unmatched to any gene: 6. The CDR3 runs to 14 residues. Germline lookup yields CDR1 SQVTM and CDR2 ANQGSEA. CDR3 sequence (DNA): TGCAGCGTGACAGGGAGCTCCGGGGCCAACGTCCTGACTTTC. The encoded protein is CSVTGSSGANVLTF.